The 17 T cell receptor beta chains listed next were all sequenced from one sample in a study of T cells after yellow fever vaccination. TCRdb re-derived calls from the 5' RACE reads in MiXCR, one entry per CDR3 protein. The sample holds roughly 400,000 distinct CDR3 sequences, 18% seen once. The specimen comprised PBMCs, sampled before the yellow fever booster vaccination. The receptor set was obtained from a young man who received the YFV17D yellow fever vaccine.

This clonotype was seen a handful of times. This rearrangement joins TRBV7-2 to TRBJ1-1; perhaps TRBD1 as D (5 bases). The CDR3 sequence is 15 residues long. Germline V CDR1 and CDR2: SGHTA, FQGNSA. With 1 base removed from V and 8 bases from J, the gap between germline ends came to 17 bases. CDR3 sequence reads: CASSLDGGPGVEAFF. For the CDR3, the DNA is TGTGCCAGCAGCTTAGACGGTGGGCCGGGGGTGGAAGCTTTCTTT. The variable domain in full, completed from reference TRBV7-2 and TRBJ1-1, reads GAGVSQSPSNKVTEKGKDVELRCDPISGHTALYWYRQSLGQGLEFLIYFQGNSAPDKSGLPSDRFSAERTGGSVSTLTIQRTQQEDSAVYLCASSLDGGPGVEAFFGQGTRLTVV.

This clonotype has a count of ten or more. The chain uses TRBV18 and TRBJ2-2; D is ambiguous. Germline V lookup: CDR1 KGHSH, CDR2 LQKENI. V was shortened by 2 bases and J by 0 bases, with 10 bases between the two germline ends. The CDR3 sequence is 16 residues long. CDR3 bases: TGTGCCAGCTCACCATCGGCAGACGCGAACACCGGGGAGCTGTTTTTT. It is translated as CASSPSADANTGELFF.

This clonotype was detected a few times. V is TRBV27 and J is TRBJ1-6; unclear D gene. The CDR3 totals 14 residues. Looked up from germline, CDR1 is MNHEY and CDR2 is SMNVEV (reference sequence). The V and J ends lost 5 bases and 4 bases respectively, with 9 bases between them. The CDR3 DNA reads TGTGCCAGCAGTCCCGCCGGGTATAATTCACCCCTCCACTTT. Protein: CASSPAGYNSPLHF.

This sequence joins TRBV7-2 and TRBJ1-6; D is uncertain. CDR3 size: 16 residues. Trimming cost V 1 base and J 6 bases, with 13 bases left between them. Germline CDR1 is SGHTA and CDR2 is FQGNSA. CDR3 loop: CASSLVIGRSNSPLHF. CDR3 sequence (DNA): TGTGCCAGCAGCTTAGTAATTGGACGGTCTAATTCACCCCTCCACTTT.

This clonotype was seen more than once but under ten times. J is TRBJ1-5 and V is TRBV12-3 or TRBV12-4; 8 nucleotides line up with TRBD1. V trimming: 8 bases; J trimming: 1 base; junction bases outside the gene matches: 1. The length of the CDR3 is 13 residues. CDR3 nucleotides: TGTGCCAGCGGACAGGGCAGCAATCAGCCCCAGCATTTT. Translation gives CASGQGSNQPQHF.

The chain links TRBV7-2 to TRBJ2-7; 8 bases agree with TRBD2. Germline assignment: CDR1 SGHTA and CDR2 FQGNSA. Trimming removed 4 bases from V and 0 bases from J; junction bases left unmatched: 5. The CDR3 has 15 residues. CDR3 bases: TGTGCCAGCAGCTCCAGCGGGGGTAGCTCCTACGAGCAGTACTTC. Translating it yields CASSSSGGSSYEQYF.

This chain uses TRBV5-5 with TRBJ1-6; D might be TRBD1 (5 bases). Germline lookup yields CDR1 SGHKS and CDR2 YYEKEE (reference sequence). This CDR3 has 15 residues. Trimming stripped 1 base from V and 11 bases from J, with 16 bases between. Here the CDR3 reads CASSLLLDRGAPLHF. The CDR3 bases are TGTGCCAGCAGCTTGCTTTTGGATCGGGGCGCACCCCTCCACTTT.

This clonotype was counted many times. The chain uses TRBV5-1 and TRBJ2-7; unclear D gene. The CDR3 sequence is 14 residues long. Germline assignment: CDR1 SGHRS and CDR2 YFSETQ. V was clipped by 2 bases and J by 5 bases, with 14 bases between them. In nucleotides, the CDR3 is TGCGCCAGCAGCTTAGGACCTTCTACAAACGAGCAGTACGTC. Its protein product is CASSLGPSTNEQYV.

This clonotype was seen only a few times. CDR3 nucleotide sequence: TGTGCCAGCAGTTCGACTTACTATGGCTACACCTTC. Amino acid sequence: CASSSTYYGYTF. The J gene is TRBJ1-2, the V gene TRBV12-3 or TRBV12-4; D is undetermined. This CDR3 contains 12 residues. Between the trimmed V and J ends, which lost 4 bases and 3 bases, there was a span of 6 bases.

V and J are TRBV5-1 and TRBJ2-1; 8 nucleotides line up with TRBD2. The V segment lost 0 bases and the J segment 9 bases; nucleotides outside the gene matches: 8. The CDR3 runs 15 residues. CDR1 and CDR2 from the germline V gene are SGHRS and YFSETQ. Written as DNA, the CDR3 is TGCGCCAGCAGCTTGGCCGGGGGGGGACGGACTGAGCAGTTCTTC. It yields the protein CASSLAGGGRTEQFF.

This clonotype was seen a few times. The chain is built from TRBV29-1 and TRBJ2-5; no definite D call. Trimming stripped 4 bases from V and 5 bases from J, with 11 bases between. This CDR3 spans 12 amino acids. Per germline, CDR1 SQVTM and CDR2 ANQGSEA. The chain's CDR3 is CSVGRRRETQYF. The CDR3 coding sequence is TGCAGCGTTGGGCGGAGACGGGAGACCCAGTACTTC.

The genes are TRBV4-1 and TRBJ1-5, with TRBD1 identical over 8 bases. Trimming cost V 1 base and J 7 bases; bases outside gene matches: 6. Germline values: CDR1 MGHRA, CDR2 YSYEKL. CDR3 length: 15 amino acids. The CDR3 nucleotides are TGCGCCAGCAGCCAAGCCAGGACAGGGTGGCAGCCCCAGCATTTT. Amino acids: CASSQARTGWQPQHF.

This clonotype was recorded a few times. This sequence joins TRBV19 and TRBJ1-2; D is perhaps TRBD1 (6 bases). V dropped 7 bases and J dropped 8 bases, with 23 bases sitting between them. The germline V gene encodes CDR1 LNHDA and CDR2 SQIVND (reference sequence). The CDR3 totals 15 residues. The CDR3 nucleotides read TGTGCCAGTACTTTCAGGCGGGGGGCGGAAGGCGGCTACACCTTC. It translates to CASTFRRGAEGGYTF.

This clonotype was observed a handful of times. The chain couples TRBV12-3 or TRBV12-4 to TRBJ2-2, with 7 nucleotides matching TRBD1. The V gene end was trimmed by 5 bases and the J gene end by 1 base; junction bases not matched to a gene: 10. The length of the CDR3 is 17 residues. CDR3 in amino acids: CASSPTRDSGNTGELFF. CDR3 nucleotides: TGTGCCAGCAGTCCAACCCGGGACAGTGGGAACACCGGGGAGCTGTTTTTT.

The sample holds a few counts of this clonotype. The rearrangement uses TRBV28 and TRBJ2-7, with D perhaps matching TRBD2 (6 bases). Germline CDR1 is MDHEN and CDR2 is SYDVKM. The V and J ends lost 3 bases and 2 bases respectively, with 11 bases between them. The length of the CDR3 is 14 residues. The CDR3, as DNA: TGTGCCAGCAGTTTGGCGGGGCAAGCCTACGAGCAGTACGTC. Its translation: CASSLAGQAYEQYV.

V gene TRBV28 combines with J gene TRBJ2-3, with D perhaps matching TRBD1 (6 bases). With 6 bases removed from V and 3 bases from J, the gap between germline ends came to 10 bases. CDR1 is MDHEN, CDR2 SYDVKM, per germline. This CDR3 is 13 amino acids long. The CDR3 DNA sequence: TGTGCCAGCAGGACAGGACGGACAGATACGCAGTATTTT. Translation: CASRTGRTDTQYF. The variable domain in full, completed from reference TRBV28 and TRBJ2-3, reads DVKVTQSSRYLVKRTGEKVFLECVQDMDHENMFWYRQDPGLGLRLIYFSYDVKMKEKGDIPEGYSVSREKKERFSLILESASTNQTSMYLCASRTGRTDTQYFGPGTRLTVL.

This rearrangement joins TRBV5-8 to TRBJ1-2; possibly TRBD1 for D (5 bases). Per the germline V gene, CDR1 is SGHTS and CDR2 is YDEGEE. Trimming took 2 bases from V and 4 from J, leaving 15 bases between them. This CDR3 is built from 15 residues. The CDR3 protein is CASSFWAREIYGYTF. DNA for the CDR3: TGTGCCAGCAGCTTTTGGGCCAGGGAGATCTATGGCTACACCTTC. The full variable domain, in which reference TRBV5-8 and TRBJ1-2 provide the parts outside the CDR3, is EAGVTQSPTHLIKTRGQQATLRCSPISGHTSVYWYQQALGLGLQFLLWYDEGEERNRGNFPPRFSGRQFPNYSSELNVNALELEDSALYLCASSFWAREIYGYTFGSGTRLTVV.